The 4 T cell receptor beta chains listed next were all sequenced from one sample in a study of T-cell reconstitution after alpha-beta-depleted transplantation in children. Molecular barcoding with unique molecular identifiers was used for the TCRbeta library. MiXCR was run by TCRdb on the PCR reads, yielding one entry per CDR3 protein. Counted here are approximately 980,000 distinct CDR3 sequences, roughly 31% occurring once; the ten biggest clones make up roughly 27%. The sample in question was PBMCs, mostly from graft donor cells, obtained 360 days after TCRalphabeta/CD19-depleted stem cell transplant. These receptors all stem from a boy under three years old who had a stem cell transplant for SCID, so the T cells may come from the graft donor.

This chain links TRBV4-3 with TRBJ2-2; 13 nucleotides match TRBD2. This CDR3 has 19 amino acids. V lost 0 bases to trimming and J lost 7 bases; unmatched junction nucleotides: 11. Germline lookup yields CDR1 LGHNA and CDR2 YSLEER. The CDR3 DNA sequence: TGCGCCAGCAGCCAAGATCCGGAGACTAGCGGGGGGCCAGGCGGGGAGCTGTTTTTT. Its protein product is CASSQDPETSGGPGGELFF.

This clonotype showed up just a few times. In DNA form, the CDR3 reads TGTGCCAGCCTCGGGACATTGATGGGCGCAGATACGCAGTATTTT. Encoded protein: CASLGTLMGADTQYF. The chain has TRBV5-5 and TRBJ2-3; a possible D gene is TRBD1 (6 bases). The germline V gene encodes CDR1 SGHKS and CDR2 YYEKEE (reference sequence). CDR3 length equals 15 residues. Trimming pared 7 bases from V and 4 bases from J, leaving 19 bases between.

In this sample, this clonotype turned up a few times. The rearrangement joins TRBV4-1 to TRBJ2-3; 7 bases map to TRBD2. Germline CDR1 is MGHRA and CDR2 is YSYEKL. The CDR3 loop spans 17 amino acids. Unmatched junction bases numbered 10, after V lost 0 bases and J lost 4 bases. For the CDR3, the DNA is TGCGCCAGCAGCCAAGATCAAAGGTCTGCGGGGGCAGATACGCAGTATTTT. This sequence encodes CASSQDQRSAGADTQYF.

This clonotype was observed a few times. This chain joins TRBV12-3 or TRBV12-4 and TRBJ1-6, with no clear D. The CDR3 consists of 16 residues. The V gene lost 2 bases and the J gene lost 8 bases, with 16 bases spanning the gap. The CDR3 sequence is CASSLNVGPSHSPLHF. CDR3 bases: TGTGCCAGCAGTTTAAATGTGGGTCCGTCTCATTCACCCCTCCACTTT.